Listed here are 10 T cell receptor beta chains from one sample, sequenced in a study of T cells in narcolepsy. The repertoire was sequenced with immunoSEQ multiplex PCR; TCRdb's copy has only in-frame clones and lacks some. Of roughly 27,000 clones in the sample, approximately 89% are singletons; the top ten hold around 1.1%. The specimen sequenced was CD45RA- memory CD4+ T cells from PBMCs. Every receptor here comes from a human donor with narcolepsy.

The V and J genes are TRBV5-1 and TRBJ2-7; possible D gene TRBD2, 6 bases. V lost 3 bases and J lost 5, with 15 bases in between. CDR1 is SGHRS and CDR2 is YFSETQ in the germline V gene. The CDR3 spans 14 residues. DNA for the CDR3: TGCGCCAGCAGCTCCGGGACTGCAAGCCACGAGCAGTACTTC. Protein product: CASSSGTASHEQYF.

V gene TRBV7-9 combines with J gene TRBJ1-6, with D perhaps matching TRBD1 (6 bases). CDR1 is SEHNR and CDR2 is FQNEAQ in the germline V gene (reference sequence). CDR3 length equals 14 residues. The V and J ends lost 4 bases and 12 bases respectively, with 16 bases between them. The CDR3 nucleotides are TGTGCCAGCAGCTCCCAGAAAGGGGGTCTACCCCTCCACTTT. Protein sequence: CASSSQKGGLPLHF.

The gene calls are TRBV4-1 and TRBJ1-1; tentatively, D is TRBD1 (5 bases). CDR1 is MGHRA and CDR2 is YSYEKL in the germline V gene. The germline V and J ends were trimmed by 1 base and 5 bases, with 11 bases remaining between them. The CDR3 loop spans 14 amino acids. Written as DNA, the CDR3 is TGCGCCAGCAGCCAAGGGGGCGGGGGGACTGAAGCTTTCTTT. It codes for CASSQGGGGTEAFF.

This clone has just one count. J is TRBJ1-1 and V is TRBV7-2; the match to TRBD1 covers 7 bases. Losses at the gene ends were 2 bases for V and 4 bases for J; bases not matched to a gene: 1. The germline gives CDR1 SGHTA, CDR2 FQGNSA. The CDR3 spans 13 residues. The CDR3 loop is CASSLRQGTEAFF. CDR3 nucleotides: TGTGCCAGCAGCTTAAGACAGGGCACTGAAGCTTTCTTT.

The chain carries TRBV5-6 and TRBJ2-3, with D possibly TRBD1 on 6 matching bases. The CDR3 has 15 residues. V was shortened by 4 bases and J by 2 bases, with 14 bases between the two germline ends. Germline CDR1 reads SGHDT; CDR2 reads YYEEEE. The CDR3 DNA reads TGTGCCAGCAGCCCACGGGACATCCCCACAGATACGCAGTATTTT. The encoded protein is CASSPRDIPTDTQYF. The full variable domain, its missing parts supplied by reference TRBV5-6 and TRBJ2-3, is DAGVTQSPTHLIKTRGQQVTLRCSPKSGHDTVSWYQQALGQGPQFIFQYYEEEERQRGNFPDRFSGHQFPNYSSELNVNALLLGDSALYLCASSPRDIPTDTQYFGPGTRLTVL.

V usage is TRBV4-1 and J usage is TRBJ1-5; no clear D. The CDR3 is made up of 18 amino acids. CDR1 and CDR2 (germline): MGHRA, YSYEKL. Trimming took off 0 bases at V and 5 bases at J, with 20 bases between the two ends. This CDR3 is CASSQDRMVAARDQPQHF. The CDR3, as DNA: TGCGCCAGCAGCCAAGATAGGATGGTTGCTGCCAGAGATCAGCCCCAGCATTTT.

V usage is TRBV27 and J usage is TRBJ2-7; D remains ambiguous. The CDR3 loop spans 11 amino acids. Germline-derived CDR1 and CDR2 are MNHEY and SMNVEV (reference sequence). V dropped 8 bases and J dropped 3 bases, with 8 bases sitting between them. The DNA for the CDR3 is TGTGCCAGCGCGGCAATCTACGAGCAGTACGTC. Its translation is CASAAIYEQYV.

The chain combines TRBV5-1 with TRBJ1-2, with 8 bases that match TRBD1. Looked up from germline, CDR1 is SGHRS and CDR2 is YFSETQ. The V segment lost 4 bases and the J segment 7 bases; nucleotides outside the gene matches: 6. This CDR3 contains 13 residues. The CDR3 region has the DNA TGCGCCAGCAGCATAGGGACAGGATTTGGCTACACCTTC. This gives the protein CASSIGTGFGYTF. The variable domain in full, with the rest retrieved from reference TRBV5-1 and TRBJ1-2, is KAGVTQTPRYLIKTRGQQVTLSCSPISGHRSVSWYQQTPGQGLQFLFEYFSETQRNKGNFPGRFSGRQFSNSRSEMNVSTLELGDSALYLCASSIGTGFGYTFGSGTRLTVV.

The V and J genes are TRBV18 and TRBJ1-2; TRBD1 aligns across 8 bases. CDR3 length: 16 amino acids. Unmatched junction bases numbered 6, after V lost 1 base and J lost 2 bases. Germline CDR1 and CDR2: KGHSH and LQKENI. CDR3: CASSPQTGVGNYGYTF. The CDR3 coding sequence is TGTGCCAGCTCACCACAGACAGGGGTGGGGAACTATGGCTACACCTTC.

This chain uses TRBV5-1 with TRBJ2-1; 7 bases line up with TRBD1. Germline V CDR1 and CDR2: SGHRS, YFSETQ. V lost 3 bases and J lost 2; bases outside the gene matches: 2. The length of the CDR3 is 14 residues. The CDR3 region has the DNA TGCGCCAGCAGCTCGGACAGGACCTACAATGAGCAGTTCTTC. Translated: CASSSDRTYNEQFF. Full variable domain (outside the CDR3, taken from reference TRBV5-1 and TRBJ2-1): KAGVTQTPRYLIKTRGQQVTLSCSPISGHRSVSWYQQTPGQGLQFLFEYFSETQRNKGNFPGRFSGRQFSNSRSEMNVSTLELGDSALYLCASSSDRTYNEQFFGPGTRLTVL.